These 16 T cell receptor beta chains share one sample of origin, sequenced in a study of CD8 T cells in ankylosing spondylitis. TCRdb reprocessed the 5' RACE reads via MiXCR and lists one record per CDR3 protein. The top ten clones hold less than 15% of a sample with under 200,000 distinct CDR3 sequences, approximately 9.9% of them seen once. The source material was blood, either unsorted or a sorted T cell fraction (not recorded which). The receptors originated from a female donor with ankylosing spondylitis or in good health (not recorded which).

This clonotype was observed a handful of times. CDR3 region: CASSSMREPTGELFF. DNA of the CDR3: TGTGCCAGCAGTTCAATGCGGGAGCCCACCGGGGAGCTGTTTTTT. J is TRBJ2-2 and V is TRBV27; the match to TRBD2 covers 7 bases. The V and J ends lost 4 bases and 4 bases, in that order; junction bases with no gene match: 6. The CDR3 covers 15 residues. Germline V gene sequence: CDR1 MNHEY, CDR2 SMNVEV (reference sequence).

V gene TRBV28 combines with J gene TRBJ1-1; D ambiguous. This CDR3 has 17 amino acids. Looked up from germline, CDR1 is MDHEN and CDR2 is SYDVKM. The V end was cut by 8 bases, the J end by 1 base, with 23 bases between. CDR3 DNA: TGTGCCAGCCGGCAAATTGTCGGAGGAGGGAGGAACACTGAAGCTTTCTTT. Protein sequence: CASRQIVGGGRNTEAFF.

Regarding this clonotype: This clone may be a read error of a much larger clone one base away. The V and J genes are TRBV7-9 and TRBJ2-3, with 7 nucleotides matching TRBD1. CDR1 SEHNR and CDR2 FQNEAQ come from the germline V gene (reference sequence). The CDR3 sequence is 12 residues long. With V trimmed by 6 bases and J by 13 bases, 10 bases remained unmatched. The DNA of the CDR3 is TGTGCCAGCAGTCCAGGGGGAATCCCGAAGTATTTT. This translates into CASSPGGIPKYF.

The V call is TRBV5-6, the J call TRBJ2-2, with 11 bases lining up with TRBD1. The CDR3 consists of 17 residues. CDR1 and CDR2 (germline): SGHDT, YYEEEE. The V gene end was trimmed by 0 bases and the J gene end by 4 bases; junction bases not matched to a gene: 5. CDR3 sequence reads: CASSLGTGGAATGELFF. The CDR3, as DNA: TGTGCCAGCAGCTTGGGGACAGGGGGCGCAGCCACCGGGGAGCTGTTTTTT.

The rearrangement uses TRBV20-1 and TRBJ2-3; 16 positions match TRBD2. Trimming took 4 bases from V and 4 from J; bases not matched to a gene: 5. The CDR3 contains 16 residues. From germline, CDR1 is DFQATT and CDR2 SNEGSKA (reference sequence). The CDR3 spells CSATGTSGRGADTQYF. The CDR3 DNA is TGCAGTGCTACCGGGACTAGCGGGAGGGGCGCAGATACGCAGTATTTT.

This clonotype was detected many times. V gene TRBV12-3 or TRBV12-4 combines with J gene TRBJ2-7; D is unclear. V was cut by 4 bases and J by 2 bases, with 9 bases left in between. There are 13 residues in the CDR3. This CDR3 reads CASSSLGPYEQYF. In nucleotides, the CDR3 is TGTGCCAGCAGTTCCCTCGGCCCCTACGAGCAGTACTTC.

This clonotype has just a few counts. The chain carries TRBV10-3 and TRBJ2-1, with 7 bases lining up with TRBD2. The CDR3 length is 17 residues. V shed 4 bases, J shed 4 bases, and the junction held 13 bases outside the gene matches. Germline loops: CDR1 ENHRY, CDR2 SYGVKD. CDR3: CAISVGSAGKNYNEQFF. For the CDR3, the DNA is TGTGCCATCAGTGTGGGGTCAGCGGGGAAGAATTACAATGAGCAGTTCTTC.

A few counts support this clonotype. The chain joins TRBV20-1 to TRBJ1-1; 8 positions match TRBD1. The CDR3 has 15 amino acids. CDR1 is DFQATT and CDR2 is SNEGSKA in the germline V gene (reference sequence). V shed 3 bases and J 3 bases; nucleotides not matched to a gene: 9. The CDR3 region is CSASPSYRGDTEAFF. The CDR3 nucleotides read TGCAGTGCTAGTCCTTCCTACAGGGGGGACACTGAAGCTTTCTTT.

The sample holds a few counts of this clonotype. The rearrangement links TRBV4-3 to TRBJ2-2, with 9 bases aligning to TRBD2. Germline CDR1 LGHNA, CDR2 YSLEER. The CDR3 has 18 amino acids. V gave up 0 bases and J gave up 6 bases; unmatched junction bases: 11. CDR3 DNA sequence: TGCGCCAGCAGCCAAGACCCCCTTAGCGGGAGTGGGCCCGGGGAGCTGTTTTTT. Amino acids: CASSQDPLSGSGPGELFF.

V is TRBV27 and J is TRBJ2-7; the D gene could be TRBD1 or TRBD2 (5 bases each). This CDR3 is 12 amino acids long. Trimming cost V 8 bases and J 4 bases, with 12 bases left between them. From germline, CDR1 is MNHEY and CDR2 SMNVEV (reference sequence). CDR3 nucleotide sequence: TGTGCCAGCCGGGGCAGATTTTACGAGCAGTACTTC. Translated: CASRGRFYEQYF.

CDR3: CASGIGNTEAFF. In DNA, the CDR3 is TGTGCTAGTGGGATAGGGAATACTGAAGCTTTCTTT. The gene calls are TRBV12-5 and TRBJ1-1, with D unclear. The germline V and J ends were trimmed by 6 bases and 5 bases, with 10 bases remaining between them. Germline V gene data show CDR1 as LGHNT and CDR2 as FRNRAP. The CDR3 is 12 residues long.

This clonotype was detected many times. V is TRBV9 and J is TRBJ2-2; D unclear. Per germline, CDR1 SGDLS and CDR2 YYNGEE. Trimming removed 6 bases from V and 6 bases from J, with 9 bases in between. The CDR3 sequence is 12 residues long. For the CDR3, the DNA is TGTGCCAGCACCCCCCCGTCCGGGGAGCTGTTTTTT. It translates to CASTPPSGELFF.

The sample holds a few counts of this clonotype. This chain joins TRBV12-3 or TRBV12-4 and TRBJ2-7; tentatively, D is TRBD2 (5 bases). With 8 bases removed from V and 4 bases from J, the gap between germline ends came to 12 bases. The CDR3 length is 12 residues. CDR3 in DNA: TGTGCCAGCGCCCCAGGAGGTTACGAGCAGTACTTC. As protein: CASAPGGYEQYF.

The V gene is TRBV7-9, the J gene TRBJ1-2; 11 bases map to TRBD1. The V and J ends lost 5 bases and 8 bases, in that order; junction bases with no gene match: 4. Germline V lookup: CDR1 SEHNR, CDR2 FQNEAQ (reference sequence). CDR3 length: 13 amino acids. The CDR3 region has the DNA TGTGCCAGCAGCGGACAGGGGGCGAACGGCTACACCTTC. It yields the protein CASSGQGANGYTF.

A few counts support this clonotype. The V gene is TRBV20-1, the J gene TRBJ1-1; D is unresolved. The germline V gene has CDR1 DFQATT and CDR2 SNEGSKA (reference sequence). Trimming stripped 6 bases from V and 11 bases from J, with 16 bases between. The CDR3 is made up of 11 amino acids. The DNA for the CDR3 is TGCAGTGCCTCAGATTACGCACAGGCTTTCTTT. It translates to CSASDYAQAFF.

Only a few counts were recorded for this clonotype. The genes are TRBV27 and TRBJ2-7; TRBD2 is a possible D gene (5 bases). V shed 5 bases and J shed 6 bases, with 14 bases lying between them. This CDR3 has 13 residues. The V gene's germline CDR1 is MNHEY and CDR2 SMNVEV (reference sequence). In nucleotides, the CDR3 is TGTGCCAGCAGTCCCGATCTGAGCGGCGAGCAGTACTTC. Its translation is CASSPDLSGEQYF.